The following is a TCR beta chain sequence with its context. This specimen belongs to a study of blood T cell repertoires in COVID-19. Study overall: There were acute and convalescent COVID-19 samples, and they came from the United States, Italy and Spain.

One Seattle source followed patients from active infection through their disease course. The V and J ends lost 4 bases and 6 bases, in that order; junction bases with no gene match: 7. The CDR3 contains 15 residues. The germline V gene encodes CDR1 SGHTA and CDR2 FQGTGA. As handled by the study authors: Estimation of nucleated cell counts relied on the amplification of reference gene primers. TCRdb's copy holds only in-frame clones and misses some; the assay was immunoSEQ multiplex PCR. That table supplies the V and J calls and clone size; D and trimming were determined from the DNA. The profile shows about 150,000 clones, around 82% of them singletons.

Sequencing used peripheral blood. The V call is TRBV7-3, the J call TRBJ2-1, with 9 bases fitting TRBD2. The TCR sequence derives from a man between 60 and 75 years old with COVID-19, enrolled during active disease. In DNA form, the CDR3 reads TGTGCCAGCAGCTCGCTGGGACTAGCTGTCAATGAGCAGTTCTTC. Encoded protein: CASSSLGLAVNEQFF.